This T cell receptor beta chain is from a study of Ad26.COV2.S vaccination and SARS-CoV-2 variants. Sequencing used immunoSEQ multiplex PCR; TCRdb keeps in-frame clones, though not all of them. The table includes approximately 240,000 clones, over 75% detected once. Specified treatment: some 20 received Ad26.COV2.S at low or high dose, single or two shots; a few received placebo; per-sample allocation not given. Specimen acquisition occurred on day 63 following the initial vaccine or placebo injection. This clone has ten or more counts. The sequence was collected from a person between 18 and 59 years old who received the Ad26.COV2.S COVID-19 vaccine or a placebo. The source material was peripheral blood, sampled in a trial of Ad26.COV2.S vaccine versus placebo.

Written as DNA, the CDR3 is TGTGCCTGGAGTGGAGACATTTCGTCCTACAATGAGCAGTTCTTC. Amino acid sequence: CAWSGDISSYNEQFF. This chain uses TRBV30 with TRBJ2-1; D call uncertain. Trimming took 1 base from V and 1 from J, leaving 11 bases between them. CDR3 length: 15 amino acids. The V gene's germline CDR1 is GTSNPN and CDR2 SVGIG (reference sequence).